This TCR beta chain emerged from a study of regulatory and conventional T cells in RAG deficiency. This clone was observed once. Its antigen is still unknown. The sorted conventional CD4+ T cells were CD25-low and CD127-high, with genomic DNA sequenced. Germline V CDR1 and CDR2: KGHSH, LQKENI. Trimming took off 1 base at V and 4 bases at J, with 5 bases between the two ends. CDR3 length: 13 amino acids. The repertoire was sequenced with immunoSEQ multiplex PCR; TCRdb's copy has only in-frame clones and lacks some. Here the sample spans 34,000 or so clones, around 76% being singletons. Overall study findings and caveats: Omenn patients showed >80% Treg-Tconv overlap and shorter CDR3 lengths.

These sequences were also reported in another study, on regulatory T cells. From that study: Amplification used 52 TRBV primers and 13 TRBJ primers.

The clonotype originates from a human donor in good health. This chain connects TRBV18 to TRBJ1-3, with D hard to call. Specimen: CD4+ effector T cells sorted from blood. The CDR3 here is CASSPQGGNTIYF. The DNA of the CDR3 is TGTGCCAGCTCACCACAGGGAGGAAACACCATATATTTT.